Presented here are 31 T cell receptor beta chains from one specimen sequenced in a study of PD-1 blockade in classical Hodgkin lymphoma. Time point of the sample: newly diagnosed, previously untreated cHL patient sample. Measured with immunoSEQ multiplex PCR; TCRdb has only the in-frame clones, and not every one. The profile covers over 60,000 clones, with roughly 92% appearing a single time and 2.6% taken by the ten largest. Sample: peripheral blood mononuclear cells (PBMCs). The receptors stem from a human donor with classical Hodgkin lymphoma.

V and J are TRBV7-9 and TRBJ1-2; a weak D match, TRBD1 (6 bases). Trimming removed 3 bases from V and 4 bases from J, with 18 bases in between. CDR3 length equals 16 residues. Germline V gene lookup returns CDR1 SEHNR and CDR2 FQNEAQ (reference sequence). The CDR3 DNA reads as TGTGCCAGCAGCTTCTCGGGGGCGGCCTTGGGCTATGGCTACACCTTC. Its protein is CASSFSGAALGYGYTF.

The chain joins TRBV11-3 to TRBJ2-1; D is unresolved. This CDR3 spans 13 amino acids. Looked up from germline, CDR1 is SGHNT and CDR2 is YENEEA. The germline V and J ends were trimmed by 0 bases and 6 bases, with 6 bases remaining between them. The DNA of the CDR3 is TGTGCCAGCAGCTTAGAATCTCGCAATGAGCAGTTCTTC. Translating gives CASSLESRNEQFF. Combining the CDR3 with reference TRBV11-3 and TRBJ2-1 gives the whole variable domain EAGVVQSPRYKIIEKKQPVAFWCNPISGHNTLYWYLQNLGQGPELLIRYENEEAVDDSQLPKDRFSAERLKGVDSTLKIQPAELGDSAVYLCASSLESRNEQFFGPGTRLTVL.

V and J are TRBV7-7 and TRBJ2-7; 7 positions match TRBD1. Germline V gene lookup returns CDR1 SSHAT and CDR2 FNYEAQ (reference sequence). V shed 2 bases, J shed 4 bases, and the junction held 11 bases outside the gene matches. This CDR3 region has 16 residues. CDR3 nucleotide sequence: TGTGCCAGCAGCTTACTCGCCCAGGGGGTTTGGTACGAGCAGTACTTC. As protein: CASSLLAQGVWYEQYF.

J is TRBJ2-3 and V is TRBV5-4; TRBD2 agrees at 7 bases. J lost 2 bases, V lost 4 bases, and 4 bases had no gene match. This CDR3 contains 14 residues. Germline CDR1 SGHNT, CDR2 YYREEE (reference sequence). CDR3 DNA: TGTGCCAGCAGCCTCGGACTAGTCACAGATACGCAGTATTTT. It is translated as CASSLGLVTDTQYF.

This CDR3 reads CASSLGETQYF. The CDR3 coding sequence is TGTGCCAGCAGCTTGGGGGAGACCCAGTACTTC. The chain is built from TRBV11-2 and TRBJ2-5; D ambiguous. The CDR3 length is 11 residues. The V end was cut by 3 bases, the J end by 5 bases, with 4 bases between. Germline assignment: CDR1 SGHAT and CDR2 FQNNGV.

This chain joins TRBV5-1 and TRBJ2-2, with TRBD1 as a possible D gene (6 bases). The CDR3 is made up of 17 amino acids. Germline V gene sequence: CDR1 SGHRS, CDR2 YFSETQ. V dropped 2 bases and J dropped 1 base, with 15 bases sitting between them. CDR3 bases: TGCGCCAGCAGCTTACGTCCGGGGACAATGAACACCGGGGAGCTGTTTTTT. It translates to CASSLRPGTMNTGELFF.

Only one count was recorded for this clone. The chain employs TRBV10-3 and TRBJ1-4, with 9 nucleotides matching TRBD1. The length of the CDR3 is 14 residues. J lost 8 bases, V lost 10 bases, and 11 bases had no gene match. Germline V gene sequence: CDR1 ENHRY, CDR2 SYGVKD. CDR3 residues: CATYSGTGYEKLFF. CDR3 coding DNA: TGTGCCACCTATTCCGGGACAGGGTACGAAAAACTGTTTTTT.

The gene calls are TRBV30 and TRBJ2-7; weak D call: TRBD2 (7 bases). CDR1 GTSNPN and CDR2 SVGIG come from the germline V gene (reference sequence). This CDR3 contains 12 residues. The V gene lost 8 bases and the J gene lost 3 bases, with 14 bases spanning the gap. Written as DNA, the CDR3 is TGTGCCCTAGGGAGGGACAACTACGAGCAGTACTTC. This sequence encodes CALGRDNYEQYF.

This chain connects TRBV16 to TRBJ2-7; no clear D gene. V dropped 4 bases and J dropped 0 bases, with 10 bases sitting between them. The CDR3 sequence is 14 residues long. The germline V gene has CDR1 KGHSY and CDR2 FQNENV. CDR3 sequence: CASSLQISSYEQYF. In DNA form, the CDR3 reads TGTGCCAGCAGCCTCCAGATTAGCTCCTACGAGCAGTACTTC.

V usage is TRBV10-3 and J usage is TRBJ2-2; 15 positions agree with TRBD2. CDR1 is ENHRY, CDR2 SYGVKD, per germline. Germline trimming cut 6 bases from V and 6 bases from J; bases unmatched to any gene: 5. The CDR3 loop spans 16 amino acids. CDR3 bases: TGTGCCATCAGATCCGGGACTAGCGGGAGGTCCGGGGAGCTGTTTTTT. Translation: CAIRSGTSGRSGELFF.

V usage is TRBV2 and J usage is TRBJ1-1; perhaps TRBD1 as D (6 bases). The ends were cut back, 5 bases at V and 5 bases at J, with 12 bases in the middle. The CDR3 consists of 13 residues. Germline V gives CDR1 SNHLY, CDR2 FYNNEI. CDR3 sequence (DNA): TGTGCCAGCAGTCTCTACAGGGTTACTGAAGCTTTCTTT. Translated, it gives CASSLYRVTEAFF.

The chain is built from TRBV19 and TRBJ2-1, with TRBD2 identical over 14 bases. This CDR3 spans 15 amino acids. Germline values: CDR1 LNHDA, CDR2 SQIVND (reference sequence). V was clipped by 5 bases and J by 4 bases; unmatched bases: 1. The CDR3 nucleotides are TGTGCCAGTAGTTGGACTAGCGGGGGGTACAATGAGCAGTTCTTC. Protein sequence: CASSWTSGGYNEQFF.

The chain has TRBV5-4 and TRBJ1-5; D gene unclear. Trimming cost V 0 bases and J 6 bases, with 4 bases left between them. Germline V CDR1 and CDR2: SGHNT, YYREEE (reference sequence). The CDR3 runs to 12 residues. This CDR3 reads CASSLVGQPQHF. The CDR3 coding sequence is TGTGCCAGCAGCTTGGTTGGTCAGCCCCAGCATTTT.

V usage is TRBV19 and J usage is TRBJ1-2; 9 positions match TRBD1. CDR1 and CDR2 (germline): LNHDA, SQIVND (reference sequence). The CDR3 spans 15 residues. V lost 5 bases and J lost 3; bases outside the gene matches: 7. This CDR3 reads CASSRGTGTHYGYTF. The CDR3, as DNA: TGTGCCAGTAGTCGTGGGACAGGGACCCACTATGGCTACACCTTC.

The CDR3 nucleotides read TGTGCCTGGAGCCTGCAGAACACTGAAGCTTTCTTT. This sequence encodes CAWSLQNTEAFF. The V and J genes are TRBV30 and TRBJ1-1; D call uncertain. V gave up 3 bases and J gave up 1 base, with 6 bases separating them. CDR3 length: 12 residues. CDR1 GTSNPN and CDR2 SVGIG come from the germline V gene (reference sequence).

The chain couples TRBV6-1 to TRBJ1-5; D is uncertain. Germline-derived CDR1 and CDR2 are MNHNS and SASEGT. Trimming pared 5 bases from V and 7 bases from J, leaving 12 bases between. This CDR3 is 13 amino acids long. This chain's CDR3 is CASSSVRGQPQHF. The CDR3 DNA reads TGTGCCAGCAGTTCTGTGAGAGGACAGCCCCAGCATTTT.

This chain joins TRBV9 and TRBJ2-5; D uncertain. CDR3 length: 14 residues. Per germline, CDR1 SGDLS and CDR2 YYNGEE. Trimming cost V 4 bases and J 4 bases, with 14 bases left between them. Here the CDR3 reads CASSILSASETQYF. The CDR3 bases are TGTGCCAGCAGCATACTTTCCGCGTCAGAGACCCAGTACTTC.

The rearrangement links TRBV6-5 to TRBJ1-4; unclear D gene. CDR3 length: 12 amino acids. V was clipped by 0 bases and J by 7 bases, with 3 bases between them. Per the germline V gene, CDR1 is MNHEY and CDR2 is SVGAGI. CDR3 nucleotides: TGTGCCAGCAGTTACTCGGGTGAAAAACTGTTTTTT. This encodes CASSYSGEKLFF.

CDR3 residues: CASSEDRNEQFF. The CDR3 DNA reads TGTGCCAGCAGTGAAGATAGGAATGAGCAGTTCTTC. The gene calls are TRBV2 and TRBJ2-1; D ambiguous. Germline V gene lookup returns CDR1 SNHLY and CDR2 FYNNEI. Trimming stripped 1 base from V and 7 bases from J, with 5 bases between. The CDR3 totals 12 residues.

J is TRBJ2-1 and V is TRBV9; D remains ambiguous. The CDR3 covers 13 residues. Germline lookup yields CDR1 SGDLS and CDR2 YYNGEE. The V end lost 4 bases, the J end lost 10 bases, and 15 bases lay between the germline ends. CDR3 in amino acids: CASSPQVSPEQFF. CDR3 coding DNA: TGTGCCAGCAGCCCCCAAGTCTCCCCAGAGCAGTTCTTC.

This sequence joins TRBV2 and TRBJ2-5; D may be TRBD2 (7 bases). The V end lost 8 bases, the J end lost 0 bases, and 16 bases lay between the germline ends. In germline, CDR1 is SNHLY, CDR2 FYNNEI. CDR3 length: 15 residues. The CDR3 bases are TGTGCCAGCGGAGGGGGGGCATCCTACCAAGAGACCCAGTACTTC. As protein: CASGGGASYQETQYF.

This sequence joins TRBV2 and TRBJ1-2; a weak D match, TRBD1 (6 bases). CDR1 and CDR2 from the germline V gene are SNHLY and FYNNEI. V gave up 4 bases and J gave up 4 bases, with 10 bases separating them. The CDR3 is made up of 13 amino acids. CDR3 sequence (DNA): TGTGCCAGCAGTGGAACAGGGTCCTATGGCTACACCTTC. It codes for CASSGTGSYGYTF.

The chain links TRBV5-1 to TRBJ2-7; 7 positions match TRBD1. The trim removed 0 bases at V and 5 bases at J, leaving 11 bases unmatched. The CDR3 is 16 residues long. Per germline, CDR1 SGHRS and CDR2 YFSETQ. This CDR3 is CASSLGLQGSLDEQYF. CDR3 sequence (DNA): TGCGCCAGCAGCTTGGGCCTACAGGGGAGCCTGGACGAGCAGTACTTC.

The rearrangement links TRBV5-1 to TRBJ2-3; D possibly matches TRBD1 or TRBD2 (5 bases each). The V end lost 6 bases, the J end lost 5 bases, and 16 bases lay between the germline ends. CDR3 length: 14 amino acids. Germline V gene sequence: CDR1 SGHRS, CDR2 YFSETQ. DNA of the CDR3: TGCGCCAGCACTTTGGGGCCTGGGGGAGATACGCAGTATTTT. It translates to CASTLGPGGDTQYF.

DNA of the CDR3: TGCAGTGCTAGAGAGGCGAAGCGCTACACCTTC. It is translated as CSAREAKRYTF. V is TRBV20-1 and J is TRBJ1-2, with no clear D. The CDR3 sequence is 11 residues long. Trimming stripped 0 bases from V and 9 bases from J, with 8 bases between. Germline V CDR1 and CDR2: DFQATT, SNEGSKA (reference sequence).

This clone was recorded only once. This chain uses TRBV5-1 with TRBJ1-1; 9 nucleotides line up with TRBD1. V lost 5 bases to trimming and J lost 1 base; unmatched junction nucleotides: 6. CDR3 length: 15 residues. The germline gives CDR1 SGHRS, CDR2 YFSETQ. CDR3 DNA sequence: TGCGCCAGCAGGGAACAGGGGGCCGAGAACACTGAAGCTTTCTTT. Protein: CASREQGAENTEAFF.

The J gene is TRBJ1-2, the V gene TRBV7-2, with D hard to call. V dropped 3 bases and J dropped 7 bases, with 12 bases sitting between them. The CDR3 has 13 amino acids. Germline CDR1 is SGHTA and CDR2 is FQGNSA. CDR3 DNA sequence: TGTGCCAGCAGCTTGAATAAGGGAGGTGGCTACACCTTC. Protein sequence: CASSLNKGGGYTF.

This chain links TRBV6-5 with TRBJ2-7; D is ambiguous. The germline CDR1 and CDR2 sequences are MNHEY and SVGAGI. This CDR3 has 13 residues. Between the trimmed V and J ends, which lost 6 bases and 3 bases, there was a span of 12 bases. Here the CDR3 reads CASSRAADYEQYF. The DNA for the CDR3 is TGTGCCAGCAGCCGGGCGGCGGACTACGAGCAGTACTTC.

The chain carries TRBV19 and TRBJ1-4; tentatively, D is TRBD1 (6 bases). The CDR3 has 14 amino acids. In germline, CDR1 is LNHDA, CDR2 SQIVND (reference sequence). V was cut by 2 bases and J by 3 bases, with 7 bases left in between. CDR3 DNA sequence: TGTGCCAGTAGTATAAGACAGGCTAATGAAAAACTGTTTTTT. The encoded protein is CASSIRQANEKLFF.

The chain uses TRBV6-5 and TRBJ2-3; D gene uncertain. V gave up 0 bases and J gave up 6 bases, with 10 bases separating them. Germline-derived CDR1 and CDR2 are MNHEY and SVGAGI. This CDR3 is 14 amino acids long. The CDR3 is CASSYSDGRDTQYF. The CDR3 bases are TGTGCCAGCAGTTACTCGGATGGACGGGATACGCAGTATTTT.

The CDR3 reads CASSPTLATNEKLFF. The CDR3 DNA is TGTGCCAGCAGTCCCACCCTTGCAACTAATGAAAAACTGTTTTTT. The rearrangement links TRBV7-9 to TRBJ1-4; D gene unclear. The ends were cut back, 6 bases at V and 0 bases at J, with 11 bases in the middle. The CDR3 has 15 residues. Germline CDR1 is SEHNR and CDR2 is FQNEAQ (reference sequence).